The 18 T cell receptor beta chains presented below share a single source sample, sequenced in a study of T cells in Graves' hyperthyroidism and ophthalmopathy. RNA transcripts were the template for amplifying TCR beta CDR3 regions. Primed by the HTBI set, a first-round RT-PCR was run on the TCR CDR3. TCRdb called the multiplex PCR reads again in MiXCR, with one record for every CDR3 protein. The data show roughly 520,000 distinct CDR3 sequences, about 24% seen once. Sequencing was carried out using blood. The receptors were sampled from a woman in her twenties or thirties with Graves' ophthalmopathy.

The chain combines TRBV2 with TRBJ2-7; a weak D match, TRBD1 (6 bases). The germline V and J ends were trimmed by 3 bases and 0 bases, with 12 bases remaining between them. This CDR3 has 15 amino acids. The V gene's germline CDR1 is SNHLY and CDR2 FYNNEI. The CDR3 DNA reads TGTGCCAGCAGTGATTGTGGGGGCCCCTCCTACGAGCAGTACTTC. It encodes CASSDCGGPSYEQYF. Using reference TRBV2 and TRBJ2-7 for the parts outside the CDR3, the full variable domain is EPEVTQTPSHQVTQMGQEVILRCVPISNHLYFYWYRQILGQKVEFLVSFYNNEISEKSEIFDDQFSVERPDGSNFTLKIRSTKLEDSAMYFCASSDCGGPSYEQYFGPGTRLTVT.

The sample holds many counts of this clonotype. The gene calls are TRBV29-1 and TRBJ1-1; maybe TRBD1 (6 bases). The germline gives CDR1 SQVTM, CDR2 ANQGSEA. V lost 6 bases and J lost 10, with 15 bases in between. The CDR3 loop spans 11 amino acids. CDR3 sequence (DNA): TGCAGCGTGGCCAGGGGCGCGGTAGCTTTCTTT. This translates into CSVARGAVAFF.

This clonotype was detected many times. The gene calls are TRBV6-2 or TRBV6-3 and TRBJ2-7; D call uncertain. Germline V gene lookup returns CDR1 MNHEY and CDR2 SVGEGT. The V end lost 5 bases, the J end lost 3 bases, and 17 bases lay between the germline ends. This CDR3 has 15 residues. CDR3 DNA sequence: TGTGCCAGCAGTCAACACTCCCTCGGCGGCTACGAGCAGTACTTC. Its protein is CASSQHSLGGYEQYF.

The chain carries TRBV6-1 and TRBJ1-2, with a possible D match to TRBD1 (6 bases). Germline V gives CDR1 MNHNS, CDR2 SASEGT. The V end lost 3 bases, the J end lost 7 bases, and 12 bases lay between the germline ends. The CDR3 has 13 residues. CDR3 amino acids: CASSEGAAAGYTF. CDR3 nucleotides: TGTGCCAGCAGTGAGGGGGCAGCGGCTGGCTACACCTTC.

The rearrangement joins TRBV18 to TRBJ2-5, with a tentative D call TRBD2 (5 bases). V was cut by 5 bases and J by 4 bases, with 11 bases left in between. Germline assignment: CDR1 KGHSH and CDR2 LQKENI. The length of the CDR3 is 13 residues. The DNA for the CDR3 is TGTGCCAGCTCAATAATCGAGGGAGAGACCCAGTACTTC. Translating gives CASSIIEGETQYF. The full variable domain, completed using reference TRBV18 and TRBJ2-5, is NAGVMQNPRHLVRRRGQEARLRCSPMKGHSHVYWYRQLPEEGLKFMVYLQKENIIDESGMPKERFSAEFPKEGPSILRIQQVVRGDSAAYFCASSIIEGETQYFGPGTRLLVL.

This clonotype was found a few times. The gene calls are TRBV15 and TRBJ1-2; D is possibly TRBD1 (5 bases). This CDR3 is built from 14 residues. Trimming took off 0 bases at V and 6 bases at J, with 11 bases between the two ends. Per germline, CDR1 LNHNV and CDR2 YYDKDF (reference sequence). For the CDR3, the DNA is TGTGCCACCAGCAGAGAAGCCAGGGCAAATGGCTACACCTTC. Residues: CATSREARANGYTF.

The rearrangement uses TRBV25-1 and TRBJ2-3; a weak D match, TRBD1 (5 bases). The CDR3 extends over 16 amino acids. Germline values: CDR1 MGHDK, CDR2 SYGVNS. V was cut by 5 bases and J by 3 bases, with 18 bases left in between. The CDR3 nucleotides are TGTGCCAGCAGTTTCTCGGCAGGGCAAGCGACAGATACGCAGTATTTT. This gives the protein CASSFSAGQATDTQYF.

This clonotype was counted at least ten times. The chain carries TRBV7-2 and TRBJ1-3; unclear D gene. Trimming shortened V by 1 base and J by 0 bases, and 4 bases separated the two germline ends. The V gene's germline CDR1 is SGHTA and CDR2 FQGNSA. The CDR3 spans 14 residues. In DNA form, the CDR3 reads TGTGCCAGCAGCTTAGAAAGCTCTGGAAACACCATATATTTT. It codes for CASSLESSGNTIYF.

This clonotype was observed many times. The chain has TRBV7-9 and TRBJ2-2; unclear D gene. Germline V gene lookup returns CDR1 SEHNR and CDR2 FQNEAQ (reference sequence). V dropped 8 bases and J dropped 4 bases, with 17 bases sitting between them. The CDR3 covers 15 residues. The CDR3 loop is CASSPVGRSTGELFF. The CDR3 DNA reads as TGTGCCAGCTCGCCGGTGGGCAGGAGCACCGGGGAGCTGTTTTTT.

This clonotype has ten or more counts. V usage is TRBV9 and J usage is TRBJ2-7; 8 bases align to TRBD1. The CDR3 sequence is 14 residues long. Germline V gives CDR1 SGDLS, CDR2 YYNGEE. With V trimmed by 2 bases and J by 4 bases, 5 bases remained unmatched. Here the CDR3 DNA reads TGTGCCAGCAGCGTCGGACAGGGCACTTACGAGCAGTACTTC. This gives the protein CASSVGQGTYEQYF.

This clonotype was detected a few times. The rearrangement uses TRBV4-2 and TRBJ1-4; D is uncertain. V was pared by 1 base and J by 8 bases, with 11 bases between. Looked up from germline, CDR1 is LGHNA and CDR2 is YNFKEQ. This CDR3 region has 14 residues. CDR3 sequence (DNA): TGTGCCAGCAGCCAAGGACAATTAGGAGAAAAACTGTTTTTT. Translated, it gives CASSQGQLGEKLFF.

V and J are TRBV28 and TRBJ1-3; no firm D call. The CDR3 length is 15 residues. V was shortened by 6 bases and J by 0 bases, with 12 bases between the two germline ends. Germline CDR1 and CDR2: MDHEN and SYDVKM. In nucleotides, the CDR3 is TGTGCCAGCAGCGGAGGCCTAAGCTCTGGAAACACCATATATTTT. Protein: CASSGGLSSGNTIYF. Drawing the rest from reference TRBV28 and TRBJ1-3, the complete variable domain is DVKVTQSSRYLVKRTGEKVFLECVQDMDHENMFWYRQDPGLGLRLIYFSYDVKMKEKGDIPEGYSVSREKKERFSLILESASTNQTSMYLCASSGGLSSGNTIYFGEGSWLTVV.

Concerning this clonotype itself: The junction differs from germline at one of its ends, possibly a read error. The chain uses TRBV7-2 and TRBJ2-7; a weak D match, TRBD1 (5 bases). Germline assignment: CDR1 SGHTA and CDR2 FQGNSA. The CDR3 is made up of 14 amino acids. The CDR3 loop is CASSLDMASYDQYF. As DNA, the CDR3 is TGTGCCAGCAGCTTGGACATGGCTTCCTACGATCAGTACTTC.

This clonotype was found a few times. This CDR3 reads CASSYPEAFF. Here the CDR3 DNA reads TGTGCCAGCAGTTACCCGGAAGCTTTCTTT. V is TRBV6-6 and J is TRBJ1-1, with no clear D. This CDR3 is built from 10 residues. Deletions cut 2 bases from V and 8 bases from J, with 3 bases between. CDR1 MNHNY and CDR2 SVGAGI come from the germline V gene (reference sequence).

The chain carries TRBV6-1 and TRBJ1-1, with unresolved D. Germline V lookup: CDR1 MNHNS, CDR2 SASEGT. Trimming shortened V by 1 base and J by 1 base, and 7 bases separated the two germline ends. This CDR3 region has 14 residues. The CDR3 reads CASSEDWGNTEAFF. Here the CDR3 DNA reads TGTGCCAGCAGTGAAGATTGGGGGAACACTGAAGCTTTCTTT.

J is TRBJ1-5 and V is TRBV20-1; no reliable D call. Trimming took 5 bases from V and 0 from J, leaving 8 bases between them. Germline V lookup: CDR1 DFQATT, CDR2 SNEGSKA (reference sequence). The CDR3 is 13 residues long. For the CDR3, the DNA is TGCAGTGCTGTTGAGGATAGCAATCAGCCCCAGCATTTT. It yields the protein CSAVEDSNQPQHF.

This chain uses TRBV24-1 with TRBJ1-5; 7 bases fit TRBD1. The CDR3 consists of 16 residues. The V gene's germline CDR1 is KGHDR and CDR2 SFDVKD. After removal of 2 bases from V and 3 bases from J, the junction contained 6 bases not matched to a gene. CDR3 sequence (DNA): TGTGCCACCAGTGATTCGAGGACAGGCAACAATCAGCCCCAGCATTTT. Translating gives CATSDSRTGNNQPQHF.

This clonotype has a count of ten or more. The J gene is TRBJ1-2, the V gene TRBV11-1, with 9 bases identical to TRBD1. The length of the CDR3 is 14 residues. CDR1 is SGHAT and CDR2 is FQDESV in the germline V gene (reference sequence). Unmatched junction bases numbered 5, after V lost 2 bases and J lost 7 bases. CDR3: CASSLSRTGVGYTF. The CDR3 DNA sequence: TGTGCCAGCAGCTTATCCCGGACAGGGGTTGGCTACACCTTC. The full variable domain, its missing parts supplied by reference TRBV11-1 and TRBJ1-2, is EAEVAQSPRYKITEKSQAVAFWCDPISGHATLYWYRQILGQGPELLVQFQDESVVDDSQLPKDRFSAERLKGVDSTLKIQPAELGDSAMYLCASSLSRTGVGYTFGSGTRLTVV.